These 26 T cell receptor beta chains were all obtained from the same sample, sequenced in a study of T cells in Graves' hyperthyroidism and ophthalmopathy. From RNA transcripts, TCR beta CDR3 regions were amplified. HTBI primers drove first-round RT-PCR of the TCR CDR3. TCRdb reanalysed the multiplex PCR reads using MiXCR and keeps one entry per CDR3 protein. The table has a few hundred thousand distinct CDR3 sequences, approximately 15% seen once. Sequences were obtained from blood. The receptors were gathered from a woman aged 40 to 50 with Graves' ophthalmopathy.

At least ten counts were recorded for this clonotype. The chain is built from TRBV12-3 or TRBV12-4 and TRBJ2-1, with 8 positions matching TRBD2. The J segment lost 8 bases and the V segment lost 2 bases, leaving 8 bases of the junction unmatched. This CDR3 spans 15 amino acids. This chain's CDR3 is CASSLSSGWLYEQFF. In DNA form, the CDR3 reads TGTGCCAGCAGTTTATCTAGCGGGTGGCTCTATGAGCAGTTCTTC.

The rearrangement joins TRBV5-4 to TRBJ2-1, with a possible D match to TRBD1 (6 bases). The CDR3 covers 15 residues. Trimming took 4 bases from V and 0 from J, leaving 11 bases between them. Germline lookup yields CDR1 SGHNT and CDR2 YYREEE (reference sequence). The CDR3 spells CASSGDRSSYNEQFF. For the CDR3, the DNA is TGTGCCAGCAGCGGCGACAGGAGCTCCTACAATGAGCAGTTCTTC.

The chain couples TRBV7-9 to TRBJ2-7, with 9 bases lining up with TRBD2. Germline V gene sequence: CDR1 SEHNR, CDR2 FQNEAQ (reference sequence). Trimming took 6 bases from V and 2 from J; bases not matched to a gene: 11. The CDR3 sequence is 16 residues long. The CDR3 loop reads CASSSSGGINTYEQYF. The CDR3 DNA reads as TGTGCCAGCAGTTCCAGCGGGGGGATCAATACCTACGAGCAGTACTTC.

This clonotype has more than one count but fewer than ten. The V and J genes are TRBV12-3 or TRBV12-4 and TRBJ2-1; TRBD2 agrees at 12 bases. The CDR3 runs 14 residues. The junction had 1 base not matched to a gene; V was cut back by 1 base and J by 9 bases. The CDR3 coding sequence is TGTGCCAGCAGTTTAGAACTAGCGGGAGGTGAGCAGTTCTTC. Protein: CASSLELAGGEQFF.

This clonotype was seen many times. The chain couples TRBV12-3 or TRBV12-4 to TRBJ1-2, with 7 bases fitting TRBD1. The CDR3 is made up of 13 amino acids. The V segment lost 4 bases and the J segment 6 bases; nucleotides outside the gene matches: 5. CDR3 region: CASSSRQGNGYTF. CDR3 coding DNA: TGTGCCAGCAGTTCGCGACAGGGTAATGGCTACACCTTC.

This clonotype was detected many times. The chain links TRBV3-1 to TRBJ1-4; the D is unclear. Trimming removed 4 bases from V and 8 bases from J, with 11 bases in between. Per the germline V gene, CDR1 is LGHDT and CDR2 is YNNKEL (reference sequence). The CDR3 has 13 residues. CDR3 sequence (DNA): TGTGCCAGCAGCCGAAAGGACGGAGAAAAACTGTTTTTT. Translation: CASSRKDGEKLFF.

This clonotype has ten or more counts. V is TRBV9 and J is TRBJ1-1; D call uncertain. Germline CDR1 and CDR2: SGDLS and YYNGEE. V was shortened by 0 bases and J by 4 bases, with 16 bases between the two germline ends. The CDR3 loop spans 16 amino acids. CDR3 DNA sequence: TGTGCCAGCAGCGTAGGAAGATCAAGGGTGGCCACTGAAGCTTTCTTT. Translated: CASSVGRSRVATEAFF. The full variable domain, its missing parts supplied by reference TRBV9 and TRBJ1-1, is DSGVTQTPKHLITATGQRVTLRCSPRSGDLSVYWYQQSLDQGLQFLIQYYNGEERAKGNILERFSAQQFPDLHSELNLSSLELGDSALYFCASSVGRSRVATEAFFGQGTRLTVV.

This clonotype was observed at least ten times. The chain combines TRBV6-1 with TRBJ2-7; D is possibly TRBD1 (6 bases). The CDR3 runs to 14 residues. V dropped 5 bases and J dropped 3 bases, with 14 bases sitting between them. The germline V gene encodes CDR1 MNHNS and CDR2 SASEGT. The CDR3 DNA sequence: TGTGCCAGCAGTTATCACAGGGTTGGCTACGAGCAGTACTTC. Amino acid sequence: CASSYHRVGYEQYF.

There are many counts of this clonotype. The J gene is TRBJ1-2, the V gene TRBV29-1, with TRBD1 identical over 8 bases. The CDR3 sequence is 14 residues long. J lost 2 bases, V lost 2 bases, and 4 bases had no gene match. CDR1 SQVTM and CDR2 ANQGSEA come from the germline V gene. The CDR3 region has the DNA TGCAGCGTTGAACCCGGGACAGGCAACTATGGCTACACCTTC. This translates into CSVEPGTGNYGYTF.

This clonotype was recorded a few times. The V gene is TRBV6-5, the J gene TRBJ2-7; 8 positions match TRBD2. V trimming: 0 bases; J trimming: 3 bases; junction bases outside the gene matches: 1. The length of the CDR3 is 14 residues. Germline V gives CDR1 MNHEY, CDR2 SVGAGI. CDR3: CASSYSAGGYEQYF. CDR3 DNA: TGTGCCAGCAGTTACTCTGCGGGAGGCTACGAGCAGTACTTC.

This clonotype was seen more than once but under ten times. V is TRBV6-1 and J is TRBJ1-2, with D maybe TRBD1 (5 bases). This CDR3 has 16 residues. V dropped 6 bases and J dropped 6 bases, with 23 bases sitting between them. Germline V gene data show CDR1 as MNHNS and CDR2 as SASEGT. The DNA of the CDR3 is TGTGCCAGCAGCGCGGGATCCAACAGGTTCTCCAATGGCTACACCTTC. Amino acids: CASSAGSNRFSNGYTF.

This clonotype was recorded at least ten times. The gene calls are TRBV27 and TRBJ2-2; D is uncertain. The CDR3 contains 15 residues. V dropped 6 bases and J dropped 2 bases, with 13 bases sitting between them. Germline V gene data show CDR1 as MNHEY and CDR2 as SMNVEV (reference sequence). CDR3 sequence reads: CASSPVRLNTGELFF. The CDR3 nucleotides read TGTGCCAGCAGCCCCGTACGCCTAAACACCGGGGAGCTGTTTTTT.

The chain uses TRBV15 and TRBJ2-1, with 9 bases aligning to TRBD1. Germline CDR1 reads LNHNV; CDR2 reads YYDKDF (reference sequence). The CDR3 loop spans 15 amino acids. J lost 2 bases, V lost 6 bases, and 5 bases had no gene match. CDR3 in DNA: TGTGCCACCAGTCGTACAGGGGGCCCCTACAATGAGCAGTTCTTC. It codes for CATSRTGGPYNEQFF.

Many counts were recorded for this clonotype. CDR3 residues: CASSGISGRAGTGELFF. DNA for the CDR3: TGTGCCAGCAGTGGAATTAGCGGGAGGGCGGGGACCGGGGAGCTGTTTTTT. This chain links TRBV25-1 with TRBJ2-2; 11 nucleotides align to TRBD2. Trimming removed 4 bases from V and 5 bases from J; junction bases left unmatched: 9. CDR1 and CDR2 (germline): MGHDK, SYGVNS. The CDR3 sequence is 17 residues long.

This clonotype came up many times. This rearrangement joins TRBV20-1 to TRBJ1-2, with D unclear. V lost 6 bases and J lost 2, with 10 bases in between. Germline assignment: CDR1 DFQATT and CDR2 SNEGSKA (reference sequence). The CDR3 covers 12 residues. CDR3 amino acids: CSANGRNYGYTF. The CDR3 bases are TGCAGTGCCAACGGGAGGAACTATGGCTACACCTTC.

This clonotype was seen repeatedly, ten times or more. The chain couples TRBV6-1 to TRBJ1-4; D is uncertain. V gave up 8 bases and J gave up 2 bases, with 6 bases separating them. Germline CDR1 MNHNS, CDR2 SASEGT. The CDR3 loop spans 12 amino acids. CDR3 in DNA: TGTGCCAGCGCCCCGACTAATGAAAAACTGTTTTTT. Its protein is CASAPTNEKLFF.

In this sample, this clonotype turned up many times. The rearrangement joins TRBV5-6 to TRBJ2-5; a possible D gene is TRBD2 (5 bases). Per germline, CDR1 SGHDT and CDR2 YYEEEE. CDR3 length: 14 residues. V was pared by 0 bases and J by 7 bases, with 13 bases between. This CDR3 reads CASSLVVGRGTQYF. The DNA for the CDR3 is TGTGCCAGCAGCTTGGTCGTCGGCCGGGGGACCCAGTACTTC.

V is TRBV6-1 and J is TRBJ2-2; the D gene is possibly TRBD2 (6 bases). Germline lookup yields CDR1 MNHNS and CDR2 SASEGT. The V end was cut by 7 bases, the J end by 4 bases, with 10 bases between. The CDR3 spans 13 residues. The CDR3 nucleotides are TGTGCCAGCACCTTAGCGGTCACCGGGGAGCTGTTTTTT. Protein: CASTLAVTGELFF.

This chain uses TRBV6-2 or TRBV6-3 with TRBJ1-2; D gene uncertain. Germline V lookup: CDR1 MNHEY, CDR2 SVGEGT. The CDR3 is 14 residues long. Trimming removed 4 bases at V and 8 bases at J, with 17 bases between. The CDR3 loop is CASSFAPSRVGYTF. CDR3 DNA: TGTGCCAGCAGTTTCGCCCCTTCCCGGGTGGGCTACACCTTC.

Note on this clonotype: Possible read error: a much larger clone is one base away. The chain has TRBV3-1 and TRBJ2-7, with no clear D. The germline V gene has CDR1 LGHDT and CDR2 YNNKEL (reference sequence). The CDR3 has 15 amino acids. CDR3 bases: TGTACCAGCAGCCAAGATCGCACGGGTACCTACGAGCAGTACTTC. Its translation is CTSSQDRTGTYEQYF.

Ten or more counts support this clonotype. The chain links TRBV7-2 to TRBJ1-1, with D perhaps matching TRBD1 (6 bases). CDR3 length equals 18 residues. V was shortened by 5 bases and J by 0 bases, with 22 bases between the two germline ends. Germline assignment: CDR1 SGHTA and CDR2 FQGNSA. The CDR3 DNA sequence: TGTGCCAGCAGCCTACGGAGCCCTCAGGGGTTTATGAACACTGAAGCTTTCTTT. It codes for CASSLRSPQGFMNTEAFF.

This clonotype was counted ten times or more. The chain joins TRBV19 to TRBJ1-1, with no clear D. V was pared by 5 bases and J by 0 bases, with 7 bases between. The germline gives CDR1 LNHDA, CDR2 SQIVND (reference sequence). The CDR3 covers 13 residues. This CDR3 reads CASSLKMNTEAFF. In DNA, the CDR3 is TGTGCCAGTAGTCTGAAGATGAACACTGAAGCTTTCTTT.

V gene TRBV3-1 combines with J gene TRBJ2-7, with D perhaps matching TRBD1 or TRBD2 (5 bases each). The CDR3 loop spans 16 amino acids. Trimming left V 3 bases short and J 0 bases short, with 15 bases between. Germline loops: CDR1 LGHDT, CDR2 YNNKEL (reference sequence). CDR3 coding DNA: TGTGCCAGCAGCCATTGGGGGAAACAAAGCTCCTACGAGCAGTACTTC. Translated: CASSHWGKQSSYEQYF.

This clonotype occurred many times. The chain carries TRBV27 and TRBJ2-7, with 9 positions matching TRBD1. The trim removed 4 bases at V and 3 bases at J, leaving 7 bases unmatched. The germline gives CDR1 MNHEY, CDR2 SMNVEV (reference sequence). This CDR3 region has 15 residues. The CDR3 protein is CASSSGQGTLYEQYF. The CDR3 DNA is TGTGCCAGCAGTTCCGGACAGGGGACTCTCTACGAGCAGTACTTC.

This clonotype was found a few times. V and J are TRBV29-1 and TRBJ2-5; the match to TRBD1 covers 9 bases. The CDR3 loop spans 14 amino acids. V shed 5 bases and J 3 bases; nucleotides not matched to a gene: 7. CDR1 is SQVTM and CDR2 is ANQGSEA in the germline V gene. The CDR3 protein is CSVNTWTGEETQYF. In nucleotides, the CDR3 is TGCAGCGTTAATACCTGGACAGGGGAAGAGACCCAGTACTTC.

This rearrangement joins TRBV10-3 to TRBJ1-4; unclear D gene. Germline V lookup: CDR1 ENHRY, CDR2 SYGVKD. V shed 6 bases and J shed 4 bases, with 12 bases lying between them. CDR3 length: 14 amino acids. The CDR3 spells CAIRDGQHNEKLFF. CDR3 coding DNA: TGTGCCATCAGAGACGGCCAGCATAATGAAAAACTGTTTTTT.